One T cell receptor (beta chain) is described in this entry. The antigen is undetermined. This specimen belongs to a study of post-analysis software for immune sequencing data. Notes on the study in general: Multiple sclerosis patients had significantly lower normalized Chao1 diversity than controls. Patients carried 4 or 5 TRBV segments more frequently than controls did, and TRBV5-6, TRBV5-1 and TRBV20-1 were among them.

Unique molecular identifiers were carried by the TCR beta cDNA libraries. TCRdb itself ran the PCR reads through MiXCR, one entry per CDR3 protein. The table records some 690,000 distinct CDR3 sequences, 59% of them present only once. Germline V gene data show CDR1 as MNHEY and CDR2 as SVGAGI. The CDR3 is 15 residues long. V shed 2 bases and J shed 7 bases, with 15 bases lying between them. The sequenced sample was blood. V gene TRBV6-5 combines with J gene TRBJ2-1; D may be TRBD2 (6 bases). This clonotype was sampled from a girl aged 2 to 9 with multiple sclerosis. The CDR3 region has the DNA TGTGCCAGCAGTTACGCGGCGGGGCGGGGAAATGAGCAGTTCTTC. This sequence encodes CASSYAAGRGNEQFF.